The 17 T cell receptor beta chains below all came from one sample that was sequenced in a study of cytomegalovirus exposure and HLA in healthy donors. Libraries were prepared by immunoSEQ multiplex PCR; TCRdb keeps only in-frame clonotypes and omits some of them. Among about 49,000 clones listed, 94% were seen once. The sample taken for sequencing was PBMCs. The receptors come from a woman under 30 in good health and CMV-seropositive.

The table lists this clone with a count of one. The chain recombines TRBV4-3 with TRBJ2-7, with 8 bases aligning to TRBD2. The CDR3 has 16 amino acids. The germline V gene encodes CDR1 LGHNA and CDR2 YSLEER. V lost 0 bases, J lost 4 bases, and 8 bases stayed unmatched. The CDR3 loop is CASSQDPGGLPYEQYF. Here the CDR3 DNA reads TGCGCCAGCAGCCAAGATCCGGGGGGGCTTCCGTACGAGCAGTACTTC.

The V and J genes are TRBV18 and TRBJ2-7; 7 nucleotides agree with TRBD2. Per the germline V gene, CDR1 is KGHSH and CDR2 is LQKENI. The CDR3 spans 14 residues. V shed 0 bases, J shed 6 bases, and the junction held 5 bases outside the gene matches. In DNA form, the CDR3 reads TGTGCCAGCTCACCACCCGGGACTATCGGCGAGCAGTACTTC. Its translation: CASSPPGTIGEQYF.

The rearrangement links TRBV29-1 to TRBJ2-1, with TRBD2 matching 12 bases. Germline loops: CDR1 SQVTM, CDR2 ANQGSEA. The CDR3 runs 13 residues. With 0 bases clipped from V and 9 bases from J, the junction kept 0 bases outside the gene matches. CDR3 amino acids: CSVEEGLAGEQFF. The DNA for the CDR3 is TGCAGCGTTGAAGAGGGACTAGCGGGTGAGCAGTTCTTC.

This chain connects TRBV4-1 to TRBJ2-1; perhaps TRBD1 as D (5 bases). The CDR3 contains 16 residues. V was trimmed by 1 base and J by 2 bases, leaving 12 bases between them. Germline lookup yields CDR1 MGHRA and CDR2 YSYEKL. CDR3 region: CASSQGGTVTYNEQFF. The CDR3 DNA reads as TGCGCCAGCAGCCAAGGGGGCACTGTAACCTACAATGAGCAGTTCTTC.

The count of this clone is one. The chain couples TRBV6-5 to TRBJ2-7, with unresolved D. The assigned J gene may be wrong: the sequence end matches TRBJ2-1 better. The CDR3 has 13 residues. CDR1 is MNHEY, CDR2 SVGAGI, per germline. CDR3 loop: CASTRSSNNEQFF. CDR3 sequence (DNA): TGTGCCAGCACGAGGTCTTCCAACAATGAGCAGTTCTTC.

This sequence joins TRBV6-1 and TRBJ2-1; 9 nucleotides match TRBD2. Germline values: CDR1 MNHNS, CDR2 SASEGT. Trimming at V came to 2 bases and at J to 7 bases, leaving 12 bases not matched to a gene. The CDR3 loop spans 17 amino acids. The CDR3 DNA sequence: TGTGCCAGCAGTGAAACCTGGGCTAGCGGGATGGGGAATGAGCAGTTCTTC. This translates into CASSETWASGMGNEQFF.

This clone has a single count. The chain joins TRBV7-6 to TRBJ1-1; the match to TRBD1 covers 10 bases. This CDR3 spans 14 amino acids. Germline loops: CDR1 SGHVS, CDR2 FNYEAQ. J gave up 5 bases and V 3 bases, and 3 bases lay outside the gene matches. The CDR3 here is CASSFRDRGTEAFF. The CDR3 bases are TGTGCCAGCAGCTTCCGGGACAGGGGAACTGAAGCTTTCTTT.

This clone was detected only once. The CDR3 DNA is TGTGCCAACCCGACAGGGCCTTCAAACAATGAGCAGTTCTTC. Translating gives CANPTGPSNNEQFF. The genes are TRBV2 and TRBJ2-1; the match to TRBD1 covers 7 bases. J lost 5 bases, V lost 10 bases, and 11 bases had no gene match. CDR1 and CDR2 (germline): SNHLY, FYNNEI. This CDR3 spans 14 amino acids.

The chain is built from TRBV28 and TRBJ2-2, with D possibly TRBD2 on 5 matching bases. Germline lookup yields CDR1 MDHEN and CDR2 SYDVKM. CDR3 length: 15 residues. V gave up 3 bases and J gave up 3 bases, with 11 bases separating them. The CDR3 DNA reads as TGTGCCAGCAGTTTGGTCGGCGGGCACACCGGGGAGCTGTTTTTT. This sequence encodes CASSLVGGHTGELFF.

The chain couples TRBV5-1 to TRBJ2-7; TRBD1 matches at 10 bases. The CDR3 totals 15 residues. Germline trimming cut 2 bases from V and 2 bases from J; bases unmatched to any gene: 4. CDR1 and CDR2 (germline): SGHRS, YFSETQ. The CDR3 sequence is CASSFRQGAPYEQYF. The CDR3 coding sequence is TGCGCCAGCAGCTTTCGACAGGGGGCGCCCTACGAGCAGTACTTC. Combining the CDR3 with reference TRBV5-1 and TRBJ2-7 gives the whole variable domain KAGVTQTPRYLIKTRGQQVTLSCSPISGHRSVSWYQQTPGQGLQFLFEYFSETQRNKGNFPGRFSGRQFSNSRSEMNVSTLELGDSALYLCASSFRQGAPYEQYFGPGTRLTVT.

This clone was seen a single time. Compared with germline, one end of the junction differs, possibly owing to a read error. The chain combines TRBV7-7 with TRBJ2-3; 12 positions agree with TRBD2. The CDR3 is 17 residues long. In germline, CDR1 is SSHAT, CDR2 FNYEAQ (reference sequence). This CDR3 is CASSLGLAGGNTDTQYF. The DNA of the CDR3 is TGTGCTAGCAGCTTAGGGCTAGCGGGAGGGAACACAGATACGCAGTATTTT.

The CDR3 here is CASREGLAGDHEQFF. The CDR3 DNA follows: TGTGCCAGCAGGGAAGGACTAGCGGGAGACCATGAGCAGTTCTTC. The chain combines TRBV28 with TRBJ2-1; 13 bases fit TRBD2. This CDR3 comprises 15 residues. Trimming cost V 6 bases and J 8 bases; bases outside gene matches: 7. Germline CDR1 reads MDHEN; CDR2 reads SYDVKM.

The gene calls are TRBV6-5 and TRBJ1-1; D not resolved. This CDR3 contains 11 residues. Trimming removed 6 bases at V and 6 bases at J, with 8 bases between. Looked up from germline, CDR1 is MNHEY and CDR2 is SVGAGI. This CDR3 is CASSRLAEAFF. DNA of the CDR3: TGTGCCAGCAGCCGACTAGCTGAAGCTTTCTTT.

This clone has a single count. This chain joins TRBV7-3 and TRBJ2-7; 7 nucleotides match TRBD2. The CDR3 is 14 residues long. V trimming: 5 bases; J trimming: 2 bases; junction bases outside the gene matches: 6. Germline assignment: CDR1 SGHTA and CDR2 FQGTGA. This chain's CDR3 is CASSIEAGTYEQYF. CDR3 coding DNA: TGTGCCAGCAGCATTGAAGCGGGAACCTACGAGCAGTACTTC.

The chain joins TRBV29-1 to TRBJ1-1; no reliable D call. Trimming took off 5 bases at V and 3 bases at J, with 4 bases between the two ends. The CDR3 is 10 amino acids. The germline gives CDR1 SQVTM, CDR2 ANQGSEA. CDR3 sequence: CSVPDTEAFF. The CDR3 nucleotides are TGCAGCGTTCCGGACACTGAAGCTTTCTTT. The variable domain in full, with the rest retrieved from reference TRBV29-1 and TRBJ1-1, is SAVISQKPSRDICQRGTSLTIQCQVDSQVTMMFWYRQQPGQSLTLIATANQGSEATYESGFVIDKFPISRPNLTFSTLTVSNMSPEDSSIYLCSVPDTEAFFGQGTRLTVV.

The V gene is TRBV27, the J gene TRBJ2-7; D not certain. V shed 7 bases and J shed 3 bases, with 10 bases lying between them. CDR3 length equals 12 residues. CDR1 MNHEY and CDR2 SMNVEV come from the germline V gene (reference sequence). The CDR3 spells CASKRIGYEQYF. As DNA, the CDR3 is TGTGCCAGCAAGCGAATAGGCTACGAGCAGTACTTC.

The chain links TRBV6-1 to TRBJ1-1, with D perhaps TRBD1 (5 bases). Trimming removed 1 base at V and 1 base at J, with 7 bases between. In germline, CDR1 is MNHNS, CDR2 SASEGT. The CDR3 totals 14 residues. CDR3 amino acids: CASSEGGENTEAFF. CDR3 DNA: TGTGCCAGCAGTGAAGGGGGGGAGAACACTGAAGCTTTCTTT.